These 13 T cell receptor beta chains were sequenced from one sample in a study of glioma-infiltrating T cells. Amplification of TCR alpha and beta CDR3 regions from RNA used iRepertoire nested multiplex PCR. Using its own MiXCR run on the multiplex PCR reads, TCRdb lists one record per CDR3 protein. There are 300,000 to 450,000 distinct CDR3 sequences in the sample; less than 50% occur only once, and around 12% lies in the top ten. Sequencing was performed on glioma tissue, nonneoplastic brain tissue, or PBMCs (not recorded which). The receptor source for this set is a human donor with low-grade glioma or glioblastoma, undergoing nonglioma brain surgery, or in good health (not recorded which).

The gene calls are TRBV7-9 and TRBJ1-3; D gene unclear. The germline gives CDR1 SEHNR, CDR2 FQNEAQ (reference sequence). CDR3 length: 14 amino acids. Trimming removed 5 bases at V and 4 bases at J, with 12 bases between. The CDR3 reads CASSRNLGGNTIYF. Written as DNA, the CDR3 is TGTGCCAGCAGCCGGAACCTAGGGGGAAACACCATATATTTT.

As regards this clonotype: The junction does not match germline at one end; this may be a read error. The rearrangement joins TRBV4-1 to TRBJ2-5, with a tentative D call TRBD2 (5 bases). The CDR3 sequence is 14 residues long. Germline loops: CDR1 MGHRA, CDR2 YSYEKL. CDR3 in amino acids: CASSQGPAGETQYF. The CDR3 nucleotides are TGCGCCAGCAGCCAAGGACCCGCCGGGGAGACCCAGTATTTC.

The CDR3 bases are TGCGCCAGCAGCCAAGAAGTTTTAGGGTGGGGTTACGAGCAGTACTTC. It is translated as CASSQEVLGWGYEQYF. The chain joins TRBV4-1 to TRBJ2-7; D is unresolved. V lost 0 bases and J lost 4, with 16 bases in between. From germline, CDR1 is MGHRA and CDR2 YSYEKL. The CDR3 consists of 16 residues.

The rearrangement links TRBV28 to TRBJ2-7; TRBD2 matches 7 bases. CDR3 length: 21 amino acids. CDR1 and CDR2 from the germline V gene are MDHEN and SYDVKM. Losses at the gene ends were 3 bases for V and 1 base for J; bases not matched to a gene: 24. Here the CDR3 reads CASSFWASGKSSGYRSYEQYF. The CDR3 coding sequence is TGTGCCAGCAGTTTCTGGGCTAGCGGTAAGAGCTCTGGTTATAGGTCCTACGAGCAGTACTTC. Variable domain in full (rest from reference TRBV28 and TRBJ2-7): DVKVTQSSRYLVKRTGEKVFLECVQDMDHENMFWYRQDPGLGLRLIYFSYDVKMKEKGDIPEGYSVSREKKERFSLILESASTNQTSMYLCASSFWASGKSSGYRSYEQYFGPGTRLTVT.

In this sample, this clonotype turned up a few times. The junction departs from germline at one end; a sequencing error may be responsible. V gene TRBV10-2 combines with J gene TRBJ2-5; unclear D gene. The CDR3 runs to 13 residues. Germline values: CDR1 WSHSY, CDR2 SAAADI. The CDR3 reads CAHAWALQETQYF. Here the CDR3 DNA reads TGTGCCCACGCCTGGGCATTACAAGAGACCCAGTACTTC.

This clonotype showed up many times. The chain combines TRBV28 with TRBJ2-1, with D possibly matching TRBD2 (6 bases). V dropped 3 bases and J dropped 10 bases, with 7 bases sitting between them. The CDR3 totals 11 residues. Germline-derived CDR1 and CDR2 are MDHEN and SYDVKM. CDR3 amino acids: CASSFREEQFF. Here the CDR3 DNA reads TGTGCCAGCAGTTTTCGGGAGGAGCAGTTCTTC.

This clonotype was detected ten times or more. This sequence joins TRBV15 and TRBJ2-7; D unclear. The CDR3 length is 15 residues. Germline lookup yields CDR1 LNHNV and CDR2 YYDKDF (reference sequence). The ends were cut back, 0 bases at V and 3 bases at J, with 12 bases in the middle. CDR3 in amino acids: CATSRDYNENYEQYF. The CDR3 bases are TGTGCCACCAGCAGAGATTATAACGAGAACTACGAGCAGTACTTC.

The chain uses TRBV6-5 and TRBJ2-5; 9 bases align to TRBD2. The trim removed 6 bases at V and 3 bases at J, leaving 11 bases unmatched. This CDR3 is 16 amino acids long. The V gene's germline CDR1 is MNHEY and CDR2 SVGAGI. The CDR3 sequence: CASSITPGTSKETQYF. In DNA, the CDR3 is TGTGCCAGCAGCATCACACCCGGGACTAGCAAAGAGACCCAGTACTTC.

As for this clonotype: One base away lies a much larger clone, so this may be a sequencing read error. The chain combines TRBV27 with TRBJ2-5, with TRBD1 as a possible D gene (5 bases). The CDR3 spans 18 residues. The germline gives CDR1 MNHEY, CDR2 SMNVEV (reference sequence). CDR3 amino acids: CASSSYRDLQARQETLYF. CDR3 DNA sequence: TGTGCCAGCAGTTCTTATCGAGACTTACAGGCCCGCCAAGAGACCCTGTACTTC.

To note about this clonotype: One end of the junction fails to match germline, which may point to a read error. The chain couples TRBV7-9 to TRBJ2-5, with D tentatively TRBD1 (8 bases). Germline lookup yields CDR1 SEHNR and CDR2 FQNEAQ (reference sequence). There are 15 residues in the CDR3. The CDR3 region has the DNA TGTGCCGGCAGCCGTAACAGGGGGGGGCAGGAGACCCAGTACTTC. Amino acids: CAGSRNRGGQETQYF.

The chain combines TRBV10-2 with TRBJ1-1, with D perhaps TRBD1 (6 bases). The V gene's germline CDR1 is WSHSY and CDR2 SAAADI. Trimming stripped 6 bases from V and 3 bases from J, with 14 bases between. This CDR3 has 14 amino acids. The chain's CDR3 is CASRGTGWDTEAFF. The CDR3 nucleotides read TGCGCCAGCAGGGGAACAGGGTGGGACACTGAAGCTTTCTTT.

This clonotype appeared once. This CDR3 reads CSARDRSGDNYGYTF. The CDR3 bases are TGCAGTGCTAGAGATCGATCAGGGGATAACTATGGCTACACCTTC. The chain joins TRBV20-1 to TRBJ1-2, with D perhaps TRBD1 (6 bases). The germline V gene encodes CDR1 DFQATT and CDR2 SNEGSKA (reference sequence). Trimming pared 0 bases from V and 1 base from J, leaving 12 bases between. The CDR3 covers 15 residues.

This clonotype was seen a few times. This sequence joins TRBV4-1 and TRBJ2-3; TRBD2 matches 8 bases. J was trimmed by 0 bases and V by 3 bases; bases with no gene match: 8. There are 17 residues in the CDR3. Germline V gives CDR1 MGHRA, CDR2 YSYEKL. For the CDR3, the DNA is TGCGCCAGCAGCCATCCTACTAGCGGACCTAGCACAGATACGCAGTATTTT. Encoded protein: CASSHPTSGPSTDTQYF.